One T cell receptor beta chain is described in this entry. No antigen is known for it. This entry comes from a study of T-cell memory formation after mild COVID-19. About the study: Largely donor-specific sequence clusters came from a couple of donors. Study outcomes and limitations: The authors did not confirm SARS-CoV-2 specificity of second-wave clones peaking day 37.

V lost 1 base, J lost 0 bases, and 6 bases lay in between. CDR1 and CDR2 from the germline V gene are SGDLS and YYNGEE. This CDR3 has 14 amino acids. Each CDR3 protein gets one entry after TCRdb re-called the 5' RACE reads with MiXCR. The sample carries 340,000 or so distinct CDR3 sequences, approximately 13% recorded once. Sequencing was performed on PBMCs or a T cell subset sorted from them (not recorded which). The V call is TRBV9, the J call TRBJ2-3, with TRBD2 as a possible D gene (5 bases). This TCR derives from a man aged 18 to 29 who had mild COVID-19 (a few samples of this study predate the infection). Cell type and time point are not known. The CDR3 bases are TGTGCCAGCAGCGTATTAGCGAGCACAGATACGCAGTATTTT. This codes for CASSVLASTDTQYF.